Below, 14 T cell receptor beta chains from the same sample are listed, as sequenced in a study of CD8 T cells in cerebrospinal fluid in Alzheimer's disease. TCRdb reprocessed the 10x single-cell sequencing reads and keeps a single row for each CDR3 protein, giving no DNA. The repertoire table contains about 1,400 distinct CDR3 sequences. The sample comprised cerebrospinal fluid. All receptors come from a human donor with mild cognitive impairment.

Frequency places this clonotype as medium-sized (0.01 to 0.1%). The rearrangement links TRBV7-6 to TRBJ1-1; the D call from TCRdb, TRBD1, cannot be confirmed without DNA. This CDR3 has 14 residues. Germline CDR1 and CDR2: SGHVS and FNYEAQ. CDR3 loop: CASSSRQGGTEAFF.

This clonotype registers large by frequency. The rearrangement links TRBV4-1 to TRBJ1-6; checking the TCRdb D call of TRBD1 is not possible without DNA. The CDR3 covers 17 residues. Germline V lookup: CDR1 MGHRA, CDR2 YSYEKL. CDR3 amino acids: CASSQEGLTGGNSPLHF.

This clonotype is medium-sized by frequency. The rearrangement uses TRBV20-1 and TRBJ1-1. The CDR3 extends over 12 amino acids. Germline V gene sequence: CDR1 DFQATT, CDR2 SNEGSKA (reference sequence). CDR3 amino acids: CSASRGGTEAFF.

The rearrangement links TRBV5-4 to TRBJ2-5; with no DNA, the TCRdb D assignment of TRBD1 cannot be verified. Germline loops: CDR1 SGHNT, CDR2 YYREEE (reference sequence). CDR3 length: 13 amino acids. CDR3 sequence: CASSVAGGETQYF.

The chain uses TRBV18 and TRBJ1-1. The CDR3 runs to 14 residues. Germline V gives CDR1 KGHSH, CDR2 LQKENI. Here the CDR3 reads CASSPLDTNTEAFF.

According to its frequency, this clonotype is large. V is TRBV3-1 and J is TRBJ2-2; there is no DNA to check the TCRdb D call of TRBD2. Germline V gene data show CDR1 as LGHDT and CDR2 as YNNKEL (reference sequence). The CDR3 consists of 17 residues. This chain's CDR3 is CASSQERVLTMTGELFF.

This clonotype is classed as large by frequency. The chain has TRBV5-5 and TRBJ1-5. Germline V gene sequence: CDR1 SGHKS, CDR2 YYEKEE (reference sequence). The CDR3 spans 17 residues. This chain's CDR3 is CASSSTTGGIGNQPQHF.

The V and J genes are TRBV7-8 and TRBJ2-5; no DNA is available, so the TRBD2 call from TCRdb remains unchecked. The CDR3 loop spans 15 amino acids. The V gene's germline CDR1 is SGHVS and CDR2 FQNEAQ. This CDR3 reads CASSHPVRERETQYF.

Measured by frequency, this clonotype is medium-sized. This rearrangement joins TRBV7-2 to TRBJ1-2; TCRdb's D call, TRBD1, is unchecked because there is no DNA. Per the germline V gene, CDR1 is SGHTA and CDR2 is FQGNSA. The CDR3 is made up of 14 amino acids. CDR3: CASSAYTGEIGYTF.

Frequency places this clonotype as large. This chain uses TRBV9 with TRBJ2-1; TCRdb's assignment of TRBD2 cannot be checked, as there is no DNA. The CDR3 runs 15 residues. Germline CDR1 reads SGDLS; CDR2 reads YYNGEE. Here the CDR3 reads CASSESGGRDSEQFF.

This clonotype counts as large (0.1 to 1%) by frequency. The CDR3 protein is CASSQERGRVTEAFF. The gene calls are TRBV4-3 and TRBJ1-1; TCRdb selects TRBD1, and the lack of DNA leaves this call unchecked. This CDR3 has 15 residues. Germline lookup yields CDR1 LGHNA and CDR2 YSLEER.

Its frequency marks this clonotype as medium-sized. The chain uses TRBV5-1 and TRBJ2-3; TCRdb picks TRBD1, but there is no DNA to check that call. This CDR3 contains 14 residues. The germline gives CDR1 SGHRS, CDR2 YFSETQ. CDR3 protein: CASSLGQGGNTQYF.

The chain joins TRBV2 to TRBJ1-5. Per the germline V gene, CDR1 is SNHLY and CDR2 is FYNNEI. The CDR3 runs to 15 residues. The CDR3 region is CASSEEANPNQPQHF.

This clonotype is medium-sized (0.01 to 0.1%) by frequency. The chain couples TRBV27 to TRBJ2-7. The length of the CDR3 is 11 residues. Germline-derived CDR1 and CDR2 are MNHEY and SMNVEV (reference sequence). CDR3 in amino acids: CASSRSYEQYF.